A single sample is the source of the 9 T cell receptor beta chains below, sequenced in a study of spatial heterogeneity in lung cancer. Study-wide points: In tumors, expanded intratumoral alpha and beta TCR counts tracked mutation counts.

Their target antigens are unknown. TCRdb ran MiXCR on the 5' RACE reads and lists one entry per CDR3 protein. Seen here are about 23,000 distinct CDR3 sequences, approximately 4.3% observed once, and the top ten hold around 10%. Stated time point: sample taken at primary tumor resection. Sequencing was performed on lung tumor tissue, taken at surgery. These receptors all come from a male donor with early-stage non-small cell lung cancer.

There are many counts of this clonotype. The rearrangement links TRBV18 to TRBJ2-3; tentative D call: TRBD2 (5 bases). Trimming took 1 base from V and 0 from J, leaving 14 bases between them. From germline, CDR1 is KGHSH and CDR2 LQKENI. CDR3 length: 17 amino acids. CDR3 residues: CASSPQILEGSTDTQYF. The DNA for the CDR3 is TGTGCCAGCTCACCACAAATCTTAGAGGGAAGCACAGATACGCAGTATTTT.

This clonotype was counted at least ten times. The chain uses TRBV7-2 and TRBJ2-5; TRBD2 matches at 12 bases. Germline V CDR1 and CDR2: SGHTA, FQGNSA. The CDR3 consists of 16 residues. Trimming took 3 bases from V and 7 from J; bases not matched to a gene: 9. Written as DNA, the CDR3 is TGTGCCAGCAGCTTGGTCACTAGCGGGGGGCTGGGGACCCAGTACTTC. This encodes CASSLVTSGGLGTQYF.

The chain employs TRBV7-2 and TRBJ2-1, with 9 bases aligning to TRBD2. The length of the CDR3 is 15 residues. J was trimmed by 4 bases and V by 4 bases; bases with no gene match: 5. Germline lookup yields CDR1 SGHTA and CDR2 FQGNSA. CDR3: CASSSRTSEYNEQFF. The CDR3 nucleotides read TGTGCCAGCAGCTCGCGGACTAGCGAATACAATGAGCAGTTCTTC.

This clonotype was observed at least ten times. The gene calls are TRBV14 and TRBJ1-6; TRBD1 matches 12 bases. Germline V gene sequence: CDR1 SGHDN, CDR2 FVKESK. The CDR3 runs to 21 residues. Trimming cost V 0 bases and J 6 bases; bases outside gene matches: 15. The CDR3 region is CASSQDWYGTGGFATNSPLHF. In DNA, the CDR3 is TGTGCCAGCAGCCAAGACTGGTACGGGACAGGGGGCTTTGCGACTAATTCACCCCTCCACTTT.

This clonotype was seen many times. The chain couples TRBV20-1 to TRBJ2-2, with 10 bases matching TRBD2. Germline CDR1 is DFQATT and CDR2 is SNEGSKA (reference sequence). This CDR3 has 13 residues. This CDR3 is CRGLAANTGELFF. The DNA of the CDR3 is TGCAGAGGACTAGCGGCAAACACCGGGGAGCTGTTTTTT.

There are many counts of this clonotype. The chain links TRBV5-4 to TRBJ2-2; possibly TRBD1 for D (5 bases). The V and J ends lost 4 bases and 2 bases respectively, with 12 bases between them. This CDR3 has 15 residues. Germline V gene data show CDR1 as SGHNT and CDR2 as YYREEE (reference sequence). The CDR3 DNA is TGTGCCAGCAGCCAAATTCAGGGAAACACCGGGGAGCTGTTTTTT. This sequence encodes CASSQIQGNTGELFF.

V and J are TRBV20-1 and TRBJ2-3, with 15 nucleotides matching TRBD2. This CDR3 is 15 amino acids long. The germline CDR1 and CDR2 sequences are DFQATT and SNEGSKA (reference sequence). The trim removed 6 bases at V and 4 bases at J, leaving 5 bases unmatched. The CDR3 sequence is CSAGGLAGGPDTQYF. The CDR3 coding sequence is TGCAGTGCCGGCGGACTAGCGGGAGGGCCAGATACGCAGTATTTT.

This rearrangement joins TRBV5-6 to TRBJ1-1, with 9 bases aligning to TRBD1. CDR3 length equals 18 residues. Germline V gives CDR1 SGHDT, CDR2 YYEEEE. V shed 1 base and J 1 base; nucleotides not matched to a gene: 11. CDR3 residues: CASSLYLLGTGKNTEAFF. CDR3 coding DNA: TGTGCCAGCAGCTTGTACTTATTGGGGACAGGGAAGAACACTGAAGCTTTCTTT.

In this sample, this clonotype turned up a few times. The chain has TRBV24-1 and TRBJ2-5; no clear D gene. V was cut by 7 bases and J by 5 bases, with 22 bases left in between. Germline loops: CDR1 KGHDR, CDR2 SFDVKD. The CDR3 has 16 residues. DNA of the CDR3: TGTGCCACCAGCTCTTCGACTCCCCCTCAGAGGGAGACCCAGTACTTC. Protein sequence: CATSSSTPPQRETQYF.